The following is a TCR beta chain sequence with its context. The data originate from a study of T cell changes during pregnancy in multiple sclerosis. Profiling relied on immunoSEQ multiplex PCR, and the TCRdb table lists in-frame clones only, not all of them. The sample has about 35,000 clones, 90% seen once. Germline lookup yields CDR1 GTSNPN and CDR2 SVGIG (reference sequence). This CDR3 spans 12 amino acids. Trimming stripped 4 bases from V and 4 bases from J, with 10 bases between. The J gene is TRBJ1-2, the V gene TRBV30, with TRBD1 as a possible D gene (5 bases). The clonotype was recovered from a female donor with multiple sclerosis, enrolled in a pregnancy study. The input for sequencing was CD4+ T cells from peripheral blood mononuclear cells, taken in the second trimester of pregnancy. CDR3 sequence (DNA): TGTGCCTGGATGTACGGGGGCTATGGCTACACCTTC. This gives the protein CAWMYGGYGYTF. Full variable domain (missing parts from reference TRBV30 and TRBJ1-2): SQTIHQWPATLVQPVGSPLSLECTVEGTSNPNLYWYRQAAGRGLQLLFYSVGIGQISSEVPQNLSASRPQDRQFILSSKKLLLSDSGFYLCAWMYGGYGYTFGSGTRLTVV.